The clone carrying this T cell receptor (beta chain) was detected ten times or more. The data were taken from a study of neurological immune-mediated disorders. TCRdb re-called the 5' RACE reads with MiXCR, one entry per CDR3 protein. The table has 45,000 or so distinct CDR3 sequences, under 3.5% seen once. This CDR3 has 17 amino acids. CDR1 and CDR2 from the germline V gene are ENHRY and SYGVKD. With 4 bases removed from V and 5 bases from J, the gap between germline ends came to 23 bases. The clonotype comes from a woman aged 45-60 years with multiple sclerosis. The genes are TRBV10-3 and TRBJ2-5; TRBD2 might be the D (5 bases). The sequencing sample was made of PBMCs. DNA for the CDR3: TGTGCCATCAGTGGTCGACCCCTAGCCAGAGCGAGGGAGACCCAGTACTTC. This translates into CAISGRPLARARETQYF.